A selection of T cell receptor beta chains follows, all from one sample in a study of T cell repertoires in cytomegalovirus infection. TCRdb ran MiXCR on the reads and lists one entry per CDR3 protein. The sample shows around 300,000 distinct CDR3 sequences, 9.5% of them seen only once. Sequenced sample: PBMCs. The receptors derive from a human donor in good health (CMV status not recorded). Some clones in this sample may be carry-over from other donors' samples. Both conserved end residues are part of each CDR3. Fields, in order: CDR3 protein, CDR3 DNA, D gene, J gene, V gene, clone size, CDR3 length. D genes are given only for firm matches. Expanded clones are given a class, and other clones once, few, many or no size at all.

cdr3_aa: CASSVAGTVSSYEQYF; cdr3_nt: TGCGCCAGCAGCGTCGCCGGGACAGTGAGCTCCTACGAGCAGTACTTC; d_call: TRBD1; j_call: TRBJ2-7; v_call: TRBV4-1; clone_size: NA; cdr3_length: 16
cdr3_aa: CASSLGVYGYTF; cdr3_nt: TGTGCCAGCAGTTTAGGCGTTTACGGCTACACCTTC; d_call: NA; j_call: TRBJ1-2; v_call: TRBV12-3/TRBV12-4; clone_size: many; cdr3_length: 12
cdr3_aa: CASSTAGQETQYF; cdr3_nt: TGTGCCAGCAGTACCGCAGGCCAAGAGACCCAGTACTTC; d_call: NA; j_call: TRBJ2-5; v_call: TRBV12-3/TRBV12-4; clone_size: NA; cdr3_length: 13
cdr3_aa: CASSDTGDRYEQYF; cdr3_nt: TGTGCCAGCAGCGACACAGGGGACCGGTACGAGCAGTACTTC; d_call: TRBD1; j_call: TRBJ2-7; v_call: TRBV7-2; clone_size: many; cdr3_length: 14
cdr3_aa: CSVVRQPPNTEAFF; cdr3_nt: TGCAGCGTTGTAAGGCAGCCTCCGAACACTGAAGCTTTCTTT; d_call: NA; j_call: TRBJ1-1; v_call: TRBV29-1; clone_size: NA; cdr3_length: 14
cdr3_aa: CASSPRQGGDTEAFF; cdr3_nt: TGTGCCAGCAGTCCCAGACAGGGAGGGGACACTGAAGCTTTCTTT; d_call: TRBD1; j_call: TRBJ1-1; v_call: TRBV6-6; clone_size: few; cdr3_length: 15
cdr3_aa: CASSRDYVSDEQFF; cdr3_nt: TGTGCCAGCAGCCGGGACTACGTGAGTGATGAGCAGTTCTTC; d_call: TRBD2; j_call: TRBJ2-1; v_call: TRBV11-2; clone_size: few; cdr3_length: 14
cdr3_aa: CASGLWRGTNEKLFF; cdr3_nt: TGTGCTAGTGGTTTGTGGCGGGGGACTAATGAAAAACTGTTTTTT; d_call: NA; j_call: TRBJ1-4; v_call: TRBV12-5; clone_size: many; cdr3_length: 15
cdr3_aa: CSANTGVSYEQYF; cdr3_nt: TGCAGTGCTAATACAGGGGTGTCCTACGAGCAGTACTTC; d_call: TRBD1; j_call: TRBJ2-7; v_call: TRBV20-1; clone_size: few; cdr3_length: 13
cdr3_aa: CASNPGVSQETQYF; cdr3_nt: TGTGCCAGCAATCCAGGAGTAAGCCAAGAGACCCAGTACTTC; d_call: NA; j_call: TRBJ2-5; v_call: TRBV7-9; clone_size: NA; cdr3_length: 14
cdr3_aa: CATSRTGTAYGYTF; cdr3_nt: TGTGCCACCAGCAGAACCGGGACGGCATATGGCTACACCTTC; d_call: NA; j_call: TRBJ1-2; v_call: TRBV15; clone_size: few; cdr3_length: 14
cdr3_aa: CASSLPGQINEKLFF; cdr3_nt: TGTGCCAGCAGCTTACCGGGACAGATCAATGAAAAACTGTTTTTT; d_call: TRBD1; j_call: TRBJ1-4; v_call: TRBV7-9; clone_size: NA; cdr3_length: 15
cdr3_aa: CASRTPGYYNEQFF; cdr3_nt: TGTGCCAGCAGAACTCCGGGCTACTACAATGAGCAGTTCTTC; d_call: NA; j_call: TRBJ2-1; v_call: TRBV28; clone_size: NA; cdr3_length: 14
cdr3_aa: CASSPPSFERGTYEQYF; cdr3_nt: TGTGCCAGCTCACCACCCTCCTTCGAGCGGGGGACTTACGAGCAGTACTTC; d_call: TRBD2; j_call: TRBJ2-7; v_call: TRBV18; clone_size: many; cdr3_length: 17
cdr3_aa: CASSQVTSGLDIQYF; cdr3_nt: TGCGCCAGCAGCCAAGTGACTAGCGGGTTGGACATTCAGTACTTC; d_call: TRBD2; j_call: TRBJ2-4; v_call: TRBV4-1; clone_size: NA; cdr3_length: 15
cdr3_aa: CASGIAGGYNEQFF; cdr3_nt: TGTGCCAGCGGGATAGCGGGGGGGTACAATGAGCAGTTCTTC; d_call: TRBD2; j_call: TRBJ2-1; v_call: TRBV5-4; clone_size: many; cdr3_length: 14
cdr3_aa: CASGGLGMGVIEQFF; cdr3_nt: TGTGCCAGCGGTGGTTTGGGGATGGGAGTTATCGAGCAGTTCTTC; d_call: NA; j_call: TRBJ2-1; v_call: TRBV28; clone_size: many; cdr3_length: 15
cdr3_aa: CASSWGGSGYEQYF; cdr3_nt: TGTGCCAGCAGTTGGGGGGGTAGCGGCTACGAGCAGTACTTC; d_call: TRBD2; j_call: TRBJ2-7; v_call: TRBV28; clone_size: few; cdr3_length: 14
cdr3_aa: CASSLTGGRTEAFF; cdr3_nt: TGTGCCAGCAGCCTGACAGGGGGCAGGACTGAAGCTTTCTTT; d_call: TRBD1; j_call: TRBJ1-1; v_call: TRBV6-2/TRBV6-3; clone_size: NA; cdr3_length: 14
cdr3_aa: CASSAGGYGHNEQFF; cdr3_nt: TGTGCCAGCAGCGCTGGAGGGTACGGACACAATGAGCAGTTCTTC; d_call: NA; j_call: TRBJ2-1; v_call: TRBV5-4; clone_size: few; cdr3_length: 15
cdr3_aa: CASRPPGQGRGYTF; cdr3_nt: TGTGCCAGCAGGCCTCCGGGACAGGGAAGAGGCTACACCTTC; d_call: TRBD1; j_call: TRBJ1-2; v_call: TRBV12-3/TRBV12-4; clone_size: once; cdr3_length: 14
cdr3_aa: CASSGLAGIGGYQETQYF; cdr3_nt: TGTGCCAGCAGTGGACTAGCGGGGATTGGGGGCTACCAAGAGACCCAGTACTTC; d_call: TRBD2; j_call: TRBJ2-5; v_call: TRBV28; clone_size: many; cdr3_length: 18
cdr3_aa: CASSDIQGATKTQYF; cdr3_nt: TGTGCCAGCAGTGATATTCAGGGGGCCACGAAGACCCAGTACTTC; d_call: TRBD1; j_call: TRBJ2-5; v_call: TRBV2; clone_size: few; cdr3_length: 15
cdr3_aa: CASSIRQGAGRLDRNIQYF; cdr3_nt: TGTGCCAGCAGCATCCGACAGGGGGCGGGTCGTCTGGATCGAAACATTCAGTACTTC; d_call: TRBD1; j_call: TRBJ2-4; v_call: TRBV7-8; clone_size: few; cdr3_length: 19
cdr3_aa: CASLRQKEAFF; cdr3_nt: TGCGCCAGCCTCAGACAGAAGGAAGCTTTCTTT; d_call: NA; j_call: TRBJ1-1; v_call: TRBV10-2; clone_size: NA; cdr3_length: 11
cdr3_aa: CASAQVNEQFF; cdr3_nt: TGTGCTAGTGCCCAAGTCAATGAGCAGTTCTTC; d_call: NA; j_call: TRBJ2-1; v_call: TRBV12-5; clone_size: NA; cdr3_length: 11
cdr3_aa: CASSYPDRGSWSDTQYF; cdr3_nt: TGTGCCAGCAGTTACCCGGACAGGGGCAGTTGGTCAGATACGCAGTATTTT; d_call: TRBD1; j_call: TRBJ2-3; v_call: TRBV6-2/TRBV6-3; clone_size: few; cdr3_length: 17
cdr3_aa: CASSSGQWAAGELFF; cdr3_nt: TGTGCCAGCAGCTCCGGACAGTGGGCCGCCGGGGAGCTGTTTTTT; d_call: NA; j_call: TRBJ2-2; v_call: TRBV7-2; clone_size: many; cdr3_length: 15
cdr3_aa: CASTDGGATNEKLFF; cdr3_nt: TGTGCCAGTACGGACGGGGGCGCAACTAATGAAAAACTGTTTTTT; d_call: NA; j_call: TRBJ1-4; v_call: TRBV19; clone_size: many; cdr3_length: 15
cdr3_aa: CASSQAGLAVAYNEQFF; cdr3_nt: TGTGCCAGCAGCCAAGCGGGACTAGCGGTTGCCTACAATGAGCAGTTCTTC; d_call: TRBD2; j_call: TRBJ2-1; v_call: TRBV4-2; clone_size: few; cdr3_length: 17
cdr3_aa: CASIGADPLWSNQPQHF; cdr3_nt: TGTGCCAGCATAGGGGCAGATCCTCTGTGGAGCAATCAGCCCCAGCATTTT; d_call: NA; j_call: TRBJ1-5; v_call: TRBV28; clone_size: few; cdr3_length: 17
cdr3_aa: CASSPVGRAAQYF; cdr3_nt: TGTGCCAGCAGCCCCGTGGGCAGGGCCGCGCAGTATTTT; d_call: NA; j_call: TRBJ2-3; v_call: TRBV7-2; clone_size: few; cdr3_length: 13
cdr3_aa: CASSATGTGGTRGYTF; cdr3_nt: TGTGCCAGCAGCGCCACCGGGACAGGGGGTACTCGGGGCTACACCTTC; d_call: TRBD1; j_call: TRBJ1-2; v_call: TRBV7-8; clone_size: many; cdr3_length: 16
cdr3_aa: CSARKDSETQYF; cdr3_nt: TGCAGTGCTAGAAAAGACTCCGAGACCCAGTACTTC; d_call: NA; j_call: TRBJ2-5; v_call: TRBV20-1; clone_size: NA; cdr3_length: 12
cdr3_aa: CASFGGSYYEQYF; cdr3_nt: TGTGCCAGCTTTGGCGGGAGTTACTACGAGCAGTACTTC; d_call: TRBD2; j_call: TRBJ2-7; v_call: TRBV7-8; clone_size: many; cdr3_length: 13
cdr3_aa: CASSYTGTGETQYF; cdr3_nt: TGTGCCAGCAGCTACACGGGGACAGGGGAGACCCAGTACTTC; d_call: TRBD1; j_call: TRBJ2-5; v_call: TRBV7-2; clone_size: many; cdr3_length: 14
cdr3_aa: CASSRDGVPTDTQYF; cdr3_nt: TGTGCCAGCAGCCGGGACGGCGTCCCCACAGATACGCAGTATTTT; d_call: NA; j_call: TRBJ2-3; v_call: TRBV5-6; clone_size: few; cdr3_length: 15
cdr3_aa: CASSYSTPREAFF; cdr3_nt: TGTGCCAGCAGTTACTCGACACCACGGGAAGCTTTCTTT; d_call: NA; j_call: TRBJ1-1; v_call: TRBV6-2/TRBV6-3; clone_size: NA; cdr3_length: 13
cdr3_aa: CASSQPQSWGELFF; cdr3_nt: TGTGCCAGCAGCCAACCGCAATCTTGGGGCGAACTGTTTTTT; d_call: NA; j_call: TRBJ1-4; v_call: TRBV7-2; clone_size: NA; cdr3_length: 14
cdr3_aa: CASSFQGIGNQPQHF; cdr3_nt: TGTGCCAGCAGCTTCCAGGGGATTGGCAATCAGCCCCAGCATTTT; d_call: NA; j_call: TRBJ1-5; v_call: TRBV7-2; clone_size: many; cdr3_length: 15
cdr3_aa: CASSQAKTASGDNEQFF; cdr3_nt: TGCGCCAGCAGCCAAGCCAAAACGGCTAGCGGGGACAATGAGCAGTTCTTC; d_call: TRBD2; j_call: TRBJ2-1; v_call: TRBV4-1; clone_size: few; cdr3_length: 17
cdr3_aa: CASSPQGLAVTTDTQYF; cdr3_nt: TGTGCCAGCAGCCCTCAGGGACTAGCGGTGACTACAGATACGCAGTATTTT; d_call: TRBD2; j_call: TRBJ2-3; v_call: TRBV4-1; clone_size: many; cdr3_length: 17
cdr3_aa: CAWNFAPNMNTEAFF; cdr3_nt: TGTGCCTGGAACTTCGCACCGAACATGAACACTGAAGCTTTCTTT; d_call: NA; j_call: TRBJ1-1; v_call: TRBV30; clone_size: NA; cdr3_length: 15
cdr3_aa: CASSRGGGRQAYEQYF; cdr3_nt: TGTGCCAGCAGCAGAGGGGGGGGGAGACAGGCCTACGAGCAGTACTTC; d_call: NA; j_call: TRBJ2-7; v_call: TRBV7-2; clone_size: many; cdr3_length: 16
cdr3_aa: CATSRPPGLEAFF; cdr3_nt: TGTGCCACCAGCAGACCCCCGGGTCTTGAAGCTTTCTTT; d_call: NA; j_call: TRBJ1-1; v_call: TRBV15; clone_size: few; cdr3_length: 13
cdr3_aa: CAIRPLRDQYGYTF; cdr3_nt: TGTGCCATCAGACCACTCAGGGACCAGTATGGCTACACCTTC; d_call: NA; j_call: TRBJ1-2; v_call: TRBV10-3; clone_size: few; cdr3_length: 14
cdr3_aa: CSAIPGPANYNEQFF; cdr3_nt: TGCAGTGCTATACCGGGGCCCGCTAACTACAATGAGCAGTTCTTC; d_call: NA; j_call: TRBJ2-1; v_call: TRBV20-1; clone_size: NA; cdr3_length: 15
cdr3_aa: CASSPRLAGITDTQYF; cdr3_nt: TGTGCCAGCAGCCCCAGACTAGCGGGGATCACAGATACGCAGTATTTT; d_call: TRBD2; j_call: TRBJ2-3; v_call: TRBV7-8; clone_size: few; cdr3_length: 16
cdr3_aa: CASSQIGNTEAFF; cdr3_nt: TGTGCCAGCAGTCAAATTGGGAACACTGAAGCTTTCTTT; d_call: NA; j_call: TRBJ1-1; v_call: TRBV7-9; clone_size: few; cdr3_length: 13
cdr3_aa: CASRHNRAGGETQYF; cdr3_nt: TGTGCCAGCAGACATAACAGGGCCGGGGGGGAGACCCAGTACTTC; d_call: NA; j_call: TRBJ2-5; v_call: TRBV6-1; clone_size: many; cdr3_length: 15
cdr3_aa: CASSPQGSNEQFF; cdr3_nt: TGTGCCAGCAGCCCCCAAGGTTCCAATGAGCAGTTCTTC; d_call: NA; j_call: TRBJ2-1; v_call: TRBV3-1; clone_size: few; cdr3_length: 13
cdr3_aa: CASSHSSGRREAFF; cdr3_nt: TGTGCCAGCAGCCATTCATCAGGCAGGCGTGAAGCTTTCTTT; d_call: NA; j_call: TRBJ1-1; v_call: TRBV4-2; clone_size: few; cdr3_length: 14
cdr3_aa: CASSRRDYRTVNTEAFF; cdr3_nt: TGTGCCAGCAGTCGCAGAGACTACCGGACGGTGAACACTGAAGCTTTCTTT; d_call: NA; j_call: TRBJ1-1; v_call: TRBV2; clone_size: few; cdr3_length: 17
cdr3_aa: CASSETADTQYF; cdr3_nt: TGTGCCAGCAGTGAGACGGCAGATACGCAGTATTTT; d_call: NA; j_call: TRBJ2-3; v_call: TRBV2; clone_size: NA; cdr3_length: 12
cdr3_aa: CASSPGTSGGNEQFF; cdr3_nt: TGTGCCAGCAGCCCTGGGACTAGCGGGGGCAATGAGCAGTTCTTC; d_call: TRBD2; j_call: TRBJ2-1; v_call: TRBV7-2; clone_size: many; cdr3_length: 15
cdr3_aa: CASSGTSGRYEQYF; cdr3_nt: TGTGCCAGCTCAGGGACTAGCGGGAGGTACGAGCAGTACTTC; d_call: TRBD2; j_call: TRBJ2-7; v_call: TRBV18; clone_size: many; cdr3_length: 14
cdr3_aa: CASKSYGGETEAFF; cdr3_nt: TGTGCCAGCAAATCCTATGGGGGCGAGACTGAAGCTTTCTTT; d_call: NA; j_call: TRBJ1-1; v_call: TRBV27; clone_size: few; cdr3_length: 14